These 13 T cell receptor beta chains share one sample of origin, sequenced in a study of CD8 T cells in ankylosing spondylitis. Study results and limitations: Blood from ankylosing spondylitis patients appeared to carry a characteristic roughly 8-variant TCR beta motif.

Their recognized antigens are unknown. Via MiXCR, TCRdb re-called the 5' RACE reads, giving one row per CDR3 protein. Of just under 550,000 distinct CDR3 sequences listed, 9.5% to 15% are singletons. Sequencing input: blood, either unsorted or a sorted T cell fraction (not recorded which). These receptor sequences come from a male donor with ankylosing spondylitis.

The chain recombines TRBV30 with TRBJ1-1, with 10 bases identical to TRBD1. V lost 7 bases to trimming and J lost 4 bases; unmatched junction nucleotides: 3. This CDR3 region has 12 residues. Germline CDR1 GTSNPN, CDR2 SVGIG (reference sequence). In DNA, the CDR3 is TGTGCCTCGGGGACAGGGGTCACTGAAGCTTTCTTT. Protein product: CASGTGVTEAFF.

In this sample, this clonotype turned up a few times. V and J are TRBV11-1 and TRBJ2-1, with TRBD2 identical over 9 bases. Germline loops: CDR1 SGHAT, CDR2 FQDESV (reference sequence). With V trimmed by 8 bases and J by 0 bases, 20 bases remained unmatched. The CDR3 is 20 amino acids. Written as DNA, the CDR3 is TGTGCCAGCTTCCGTCACCTGGCGGGAGGGTACCCCAGCTCCTACAATGAGCAGTTCTTC. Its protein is CASFRHLAGGYPSSYNEQFF.

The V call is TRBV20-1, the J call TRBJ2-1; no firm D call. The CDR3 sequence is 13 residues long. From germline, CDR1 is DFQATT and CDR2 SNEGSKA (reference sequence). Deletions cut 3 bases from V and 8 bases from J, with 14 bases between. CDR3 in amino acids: CSARTPGFDEQFF. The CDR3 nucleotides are TGCAGTGCTAGGACTCCGGGCTTTGATGAGCAGTTCTTC.

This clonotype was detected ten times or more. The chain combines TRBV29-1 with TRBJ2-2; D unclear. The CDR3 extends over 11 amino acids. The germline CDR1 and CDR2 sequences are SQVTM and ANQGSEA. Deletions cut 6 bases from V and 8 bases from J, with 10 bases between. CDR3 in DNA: TGCAGCGTAAGGGTTAGTGGGGAGCTGTTTTTT. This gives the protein CSVRVSGELFF.

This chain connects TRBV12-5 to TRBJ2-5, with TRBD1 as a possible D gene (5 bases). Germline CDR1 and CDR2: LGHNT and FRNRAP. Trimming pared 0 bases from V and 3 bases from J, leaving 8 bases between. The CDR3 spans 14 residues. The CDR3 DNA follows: TGTGCTAGTGGTTTGGTTCCCAGGGAAGAGACCCAGTACTTC. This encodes CASGLVPREETQYF. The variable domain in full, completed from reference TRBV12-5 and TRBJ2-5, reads DARVTQTPRHKVTEMGQEVTMRCQPILGHNTVFWYRQTMMQGLELLAYFRNRAPLDDSGMPKDRFSAEMPDATLATLKIQPSEPRDSAVYFCASGLVPREETQYFGPGTRLLVL.

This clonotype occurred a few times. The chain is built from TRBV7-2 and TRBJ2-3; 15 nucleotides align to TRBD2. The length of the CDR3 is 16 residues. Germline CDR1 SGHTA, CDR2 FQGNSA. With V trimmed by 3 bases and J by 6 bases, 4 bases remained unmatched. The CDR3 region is CASSLKGTSGGDTQYF. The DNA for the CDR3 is TGTGCCAGCAGCTTGAAAGGGACTAGCGGGGGGGATACGCAGTATTTT.

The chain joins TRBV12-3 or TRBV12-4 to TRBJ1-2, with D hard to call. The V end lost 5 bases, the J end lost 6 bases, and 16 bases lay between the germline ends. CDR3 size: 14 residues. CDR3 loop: CASSTTPNRNGYTF. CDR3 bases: TGTGCCAGCAGTACGACGCCCAACCGTAATGGCTACACCTTC.

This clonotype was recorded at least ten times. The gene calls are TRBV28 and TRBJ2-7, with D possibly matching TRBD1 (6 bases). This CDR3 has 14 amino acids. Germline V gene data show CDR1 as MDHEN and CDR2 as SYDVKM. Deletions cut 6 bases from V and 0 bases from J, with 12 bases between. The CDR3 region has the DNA TGTGCCAGCAGGTCAGGACAGAGCTCCTACGAGCAGTACGTC. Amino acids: CASRSGQSSYEQYV.

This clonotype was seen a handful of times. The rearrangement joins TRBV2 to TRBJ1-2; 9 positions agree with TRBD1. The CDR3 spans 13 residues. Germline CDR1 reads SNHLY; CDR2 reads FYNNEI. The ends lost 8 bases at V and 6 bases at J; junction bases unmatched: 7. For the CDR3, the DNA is TGTGCCAGCGGAGGGCGGACAGGGGATGGCTACACCTTC. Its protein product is CASGGRTGDGYTF.

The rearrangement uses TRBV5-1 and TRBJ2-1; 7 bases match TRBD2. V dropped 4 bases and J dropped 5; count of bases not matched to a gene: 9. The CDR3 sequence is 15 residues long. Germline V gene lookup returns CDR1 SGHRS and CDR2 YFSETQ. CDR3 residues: CASSETSLPHNEQFF. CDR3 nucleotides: TGCGCCAGCAGCGAGACTAGCCTACCCCACAATGAGCAGTTCTTC.

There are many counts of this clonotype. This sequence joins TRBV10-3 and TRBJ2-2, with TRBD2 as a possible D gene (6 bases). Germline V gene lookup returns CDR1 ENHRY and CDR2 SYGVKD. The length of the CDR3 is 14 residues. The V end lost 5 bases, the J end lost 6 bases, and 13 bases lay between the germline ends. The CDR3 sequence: CAISPGTPAGELFF. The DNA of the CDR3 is TGTGCCATCAGTCCCGGGACTCCTGCCGGGGAGCTGTTTTTT.

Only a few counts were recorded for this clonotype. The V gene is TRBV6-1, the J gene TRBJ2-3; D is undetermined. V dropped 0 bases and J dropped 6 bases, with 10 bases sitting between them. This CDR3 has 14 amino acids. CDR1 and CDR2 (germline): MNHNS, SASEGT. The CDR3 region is CASSEALVGDTQYF. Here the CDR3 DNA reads TGTGCCAGCAGTGAAGCTCTGGTGGGGGATACGCAGTATTTT.

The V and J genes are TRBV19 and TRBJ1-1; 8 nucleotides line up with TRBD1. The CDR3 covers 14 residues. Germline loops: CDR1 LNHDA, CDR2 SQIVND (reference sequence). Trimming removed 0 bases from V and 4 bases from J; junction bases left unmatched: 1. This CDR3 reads CASSIDRGRTEAFF. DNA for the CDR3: TGTGCCAGTAGTATAGACAGGGGGCGCACTGAAGCTTTCTTT.